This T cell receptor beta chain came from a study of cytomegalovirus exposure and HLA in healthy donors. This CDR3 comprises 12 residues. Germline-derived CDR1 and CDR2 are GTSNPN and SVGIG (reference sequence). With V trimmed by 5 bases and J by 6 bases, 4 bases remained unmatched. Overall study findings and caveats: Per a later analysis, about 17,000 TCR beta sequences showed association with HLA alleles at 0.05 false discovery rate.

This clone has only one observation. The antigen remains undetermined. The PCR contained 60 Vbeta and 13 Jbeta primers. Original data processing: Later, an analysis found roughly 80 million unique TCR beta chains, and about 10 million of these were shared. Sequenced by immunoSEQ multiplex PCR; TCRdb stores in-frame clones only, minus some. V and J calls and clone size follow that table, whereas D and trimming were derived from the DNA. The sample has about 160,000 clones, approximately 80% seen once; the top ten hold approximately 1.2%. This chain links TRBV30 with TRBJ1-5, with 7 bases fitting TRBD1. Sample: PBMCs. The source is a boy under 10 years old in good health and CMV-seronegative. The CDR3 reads CAWDRVGQPQHF. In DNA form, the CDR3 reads TGTGCCTGGGACAGGGTTGGTCAGCCCCAGCATTTT. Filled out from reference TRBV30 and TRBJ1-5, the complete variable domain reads SQTIHQWPATLVQPVGSPLSLECTVEGTSNPNLYWYRQAAGRGLQLLFYSVGIGQISSEVPQNLSASRPQDRQFILSSKKLLLSDSGFYLCAWDRVGQPQHFGDGTRLSIL.